A selection of T cell receptor beta chains follows, all from one sample in a study of T cell repertoires in aging, cancer and after chemotherapy. Using its own MiXCR run on the multiplex PCR reads, TCRdb lists one record per CDR3 protein. The sample holds under 15,000 distinct CDR3 sequences, 20% to 25% seen once. Sequenced material: blood. These receptors were obtained from a human donor in good health. The CDR3 runs from the conserved cysteine through the conserved F or W. A D gene is named only where the DNA matches it firmly. Size tells how often a clone was seen (once, few, many) or the class of an expanded clone, and some rows leave it out.

d_gene: .
abundance: .
j_gene: TRBJ2-3
v_gene: TRBV19
CDR3nt: TGTGCCAGCAGCCGAGGAGATACGCAGTATTTT
CDR3aa: CASSRGDTQYF

d_gene: .
abundance: medium-sized
j_gene: TRBJ2-7
v_gene: TRBV5-6
CDR3nt: TGTGCCAGCACCCCGGAGGAGCCCTACGAGCAGTACTTC
CDR3aa: CASTPEEPYEQYF

d_gene: TRBD2
abundance: .
j_gene: TRBJ2-1
v_gene: TRBV7-8
CDR3nt: TGTGCCAGCAGCCCACGGGGGACTAGCGGGGGGTACAATGAGCAGTTCTTC
CDR3aa: CASSPRGTSGGYNEQFF

d_gene: .
abundance: .
j_gene: TRBJ2-7
v_gene: TRBV4-3
CDR3nt: TGCGCCAGCAGCCAAGATCACGGGACCTTTAATTCCTACGAGCAGTACTTC
CDR3aa: CASSQDHGTFNSYEQYF

d_gene: .
abundance: medium-sized
j_gene: TRBJ2-5
v_gene: TRBV29-1
CDR3nt: TGCAGCGTTGACACCCAGGGAAGGGGGGAGACCCAGTACTTC
CDR3aa: CSVDTQGRGETQYF

d_gene: .
abundance: medium-sized
j_gene: TRBJ1-1
v_gene: TRBV30
CDR3nt: TGTGCCTGGGTGGCCCTTTTACTGAACACTGAAGCTTTCTTT
CDR3aa: CAWVALLLNTEAFF

d_gene: .
abundance: medium-sized
j_gene: TRBJ2-2
v_gene: TRBV6-5
CDR3nt: TGTGCCAGCAGTTACTCTCCAACCGGGGAGCTGTTTTTT
CDR3aa: CASSYSPTGELFF

d_gene: TRBD2
abundance: medium-sized
j_gene: TRBJ2-7
v_gene: TRBV6-5
CDR3nt: TGTGCCAGCAGTTCCCTTAGCGGGGCAGTTATCTTC
CDR3aa: CASSSLSGAVIF

d_gene: .
abundance: many
j_gene: TRBJ1-1
v_gene: TRBV6-5
CDR3nt: TGTGCCAGCAGTTACCCGGGCTTCCGGAACCCTTTCTTT
CDR3aa: CASSYPGFRNPFF

d_gene: .
abundance: few
j_gene: TRBJ1-1
v_gene: TRBV10-3
CDR3nt: TGTGCCATTAGGGGCAACACTGAAGCTTTCTTT
CDR3aa: CAIRGNTEAFF

d_gene: .
abundance: .
j_gene: TRBJ2-7
v_gene: TRBV18
CDR3nt: TGTGCCAGCTCACGTGGGACCCCAATGGGCGAGCGGTACTTC
CDR3aa: CASSRGTPMGERYF

d_gene: TRBD2
abundance: .
j_gene: TRBJ2-7
v_gene: TRBV12-3/TRBV12-4
CDR3nt: TGTGCCAGCAGTTCACCTAGCGGGGGGGTCAACGAGCAGTACTTC
CDR3aa: CASSSPSGGVNEQYF

d_gene: .
abundance: few
j_gene: TRBJ1-2
v_gene: TRBV6-5
CDR3nt: TGTGCCAGCATGAGCCCTAACTATGGCTACACCTTC
CDR3aa: CASMSPNYGYTF

d_gene: .
abundance: few
j_gene: TRBJ1-5
v_gene: TRBV6-1
CDR3nt: TGTGCCAGCGGCTATAGCAATCAGCCCCAGCATTTT
CDR3aa: CASGYSNQPQHF

d_gene: TRBD2
abundance: .
j_gene: TRBJ2-1
v_gene: TRBV6-1
CDR3nt: TGTGCCAGCAGTGGACTAGCGGGGGGGCACAATGAGCAGTTCTTC
CDR3aa: CASSGLAGGHNEQFF

d_gene: TRBD1
abundance: .
j_gene: TRBJ1-1
v_gene: TRBV12-3/TRBV12-4
CDR3nt: TGTGCCAGCACCACCGCCGGGACAGGGAAACATCATTGGGCTTTCTTT
CDR3aa: CASTTAGTGKHHWAFF

d_gene: TRBD2
abundance: medium-sized
j_gene: TRBJ2-5
v_gene: TRBV7-2
CDR3nt: TGTGCCAGCAGCTTAGGGCCTAGCGGGGGACAAGAGACCCAGTACTTC
CDR3aa: CASSLGPSGGQETQYF

d_gene: .
abundance: .
j_gene: TRBJ1-6
v_gene: TRBV19
CDR3nt: TGTGCCAGTAGTATTTGGGGAAGCTCCTATAATTCACCCCTCCACTTT
CDR3aa: CASSIWGSSYNSPLHF

d_gene: TRBD1
abundance: medium-sized
j_gene: TRBJ1-3
v_gene: TRBV7-9
CDR3nt: TGTGCCAGCAGCTTGGACAGGGAGGGAAACACCATATATTTT
CDR3aa: CASSLDREGNTIYF

d_gene: TRBD2
abundance: few
j_gene: TRBJ2-3
v_gene: TRBV7-3
CDR3nt: TGTGCCAGCAGCACCGGACTAGCGGGGGGGAGCACAGATACGCAGTATTTT
CDR3aa: CASSTGLAGGSTDTQYF

d_gene: .
abundance: many
j_gene: TRBJ2-7
v_gene: TRBV5-5
CDR3nt: TGTGCCAGCAGCTTGACAGGGTGGGGAAGCTCCTACGAGCAGTACTTC
CDR3aa: CASSLTGWGSSYEQYF

d_gene: .
abundance: .
j_gene: TRBJ2-3
v_gene: TRBV6-2/TRBV6-3
CDR3nt: TGTGCCAGCACCCGGGACTCGAACACAGATACGCAGTATTTT
CDR3aa: CASTRDSNTDTQYF

d_gene: .
abundance: medium-sized
j_gene: TRBJ1-1
v_gene: TRBV29-1
CDR3nt: TGCAGCGTTGAAGATCGGGGGGACACTGAAGCTTTCTTT
CDR3aa: CSVEDRGDTEAFF

d_gene: TRBD1
abundance: medium-sized
j_gene: TRBJ1-2
v_gene: TRBV10-3
CDR3nt: TGTGCCATCAGTGAGGACAGGGATGCACGCGGCTACACCTTC
CDR3aa: CAISEDRDARGYTF

d_gene: TRBD1
abundance: .
j_gene: TRBJ2-1
v_gene: TRBV5-1
CDR3nt: TGCGCCAGCAGCCCGGGACAGGGAGGAGAGGCCAATGAGCAGTTCTTC
CDR3aa: CASSPGQGGEANEQFF

d_gene: .
abundance: .
j_gene: TRBJ2-7
v_gene: TRBV7-2
CDR3nt: TGTGCCAGCAGCTCTGGACAGTCAACCTACGAGCAGTACTTC
CDR3aa: CASSSGQSTYEQYF

d_gene: .
abundance: .
j_gene: TRBJ1-5
v_gene: TRBV7-2
CDR3nt: TGTGCCAGCAGCTTCGGACAGAGTAGCAATCAGCCCCAGCATTTT
CDR3aa: CASSFGQSSNQPQHF

d_gene: TRBD1
abundance: .
j_gene: TRBJ1-5
v_gene: TRBV15
CDR3nt: TGTGCCACCAGCAGAGGCCAGGGGGCCGGTCAGCCCAAGCATTTT
CDR3aa: CATSRGQGAGQPKHF

d_gene: .
abundance: .
j_gene: TRBJ1-2
v_gene: TRBV27
CDR3nt: TGTGCCAGCAGTCCCGGGACGGATCTTTATGGCTACACCTTC
CDR3aa: CASSPGTDLYGYTF

d_gene: .
abundance: .
j_gene: TRBJ1-4
v_gene: TRBV6-1
CDR3nt: TGTGCCAGCAGTCGGGGGGGGACGGCTAATGAAAAACTGTTTTTT
CDR3aa: CASSRGGTANEKLFF

d_gene: .
abundance: few
j_gene: TRBJ1-1
v_gene: TRBV11-2
CDR3nt: TGTGCCAGCAGCTTAGATGTGACAGAGACTGAAGCTTTCTTT
CDR3aa: CASSLDVTETEAFF